These 21 T cell receptor beta chains were sequenced from one sample in a study of T cells after yellow fever vaccination. TCRdb ran MiXCR on the 5' RACE reads and lists one entry per CDR3 protein. The sample comprises just over 300,000 distinct CDR3 sequences, roughly 4% of which are singletons, and less than 25% rests with the top ten. The starting material was PBMCs, obtained on the day of the yellow fever booster vaccination. These receptors all stem from a man between 18 and 35 years old who received the YFV17D yellow fever vaccine.

This clonotype was recorded many times. The J gene is TRBJ1-5, the V gene TRBV4-1; TRBD1 is a possible D gene (5 bases). V gave up 3 bases and J gave up 10 bases, with 22 bases separating them. In germline, CDR1 is MGHRA, CDR2 YSYEKL. This CDR3 is 16 amino acids long. Written as DNA, the CDR3 is TGCGCCAGCAGCCATGGACCGGGGCCAGATTCCGCTCCCCAGCATTTT. It codes for CASSHGPGPDSAPQHF.

This clonotype appeared many times. The J gene is TRBJ2-3, the V gene TRBV7-9; possibly TRBD2 for D (5 bases). The V end lost 3 bases, the J end lost 1 base, and 11 bases lay between the germline ends. Germline CDR1 is SEHNR and CDR2 is FQNEAQ (reference sequence). The CDR3 has 15 amino acids. CDR3 region: CASSLGRTRTDTQYF. The CDR3 DNA reads TGTGCCAGCAGCTTGGGGAGAACCCGCACAGATACGCAGTATTTT.

This sequence joins TRBV6-5 and TRBJ2-7; D is unclear. V gave up 4 bases and J gave up 2 bases, with 12 bases separating them. The germline V gene has CDR1 MNHEY and CDR2 SVGAGI. This CDR3 spans 14 amino acids. This CDR3 reads CASSSRGRTYEQYF. The CDR3 region has the DNA TGTGCCAGCAGTTCCCGTGGACGGACCTACGAGCAGTACTTC.

This clonotype has a count of ten or more. The chain has TRBV7-3 and TRBJ2-5; D is perhaps TRBD2 (7 bases). Germline values: CDR1 SGHTA, CDR2 FQGTGA. The germline V and J ends were trimmed by 0 bases and 8 bases, with 13 bases remaining between them. The CDR3 sequence is 14 residues long. In DNA form, the CDR3 reads TGTGCCAGCAGCTTAACGGGGGGGCCCGGAACCCAGTACTTC. It yields the protein CASSLTGGPGTQYF.

At least ten counts were recorded for this clonotype. The chain carries TRBV9 and TRBJ2-3; D might be TRBD2 (5 bases). V was pared by 1 base and J by 2 bases, with 11 bases between. This CDR3 has 15 residues. CDR1 SGDLS and CDR2 YYNGEE come from the germline V gene. The CDR3 DNA follows: TGTGCCAGCAGCGTAATCGAGGGATCCACAGATACGCAGTATTTT. Its protein is CASSVIEGSTDTQYF.

This clonotype was counted only a few times. The chain carries TRBV19 and TRBJ2-1; D is perhaps TRBD2 (7 bases). Germline V gene lookup returns CDR1 LNHDA and CDR2 SQIVND (reference sequence). The length of the CDR3 is 15 residues. Trimming left V 5 bases short and J 6 bases short, with 17 bases between. Here the CDR3 reads CASSVRDKRGNEQFF. The CDR3 region has the DNA TGTGCCAGTAGTGTCCGGGACAAGCGGGGCAATGAGCAGTTCTTC.

This clonotype was seen at least ten times. CDR3 in DNA: TGTGCCAGCAGCGCCCTGACTAGCGGGGGTAAAGAGACCCAGTACTTC. Its protein product is CASSALTSGGKETQYF. The chain employs TRBV9 and TRBJ2-5, with TRBD2 matching over 12 bases. Trimming took 3 bases from V and 3 from J; bases not matched to a gene: 6. Per the germline V gene, CDR1 is SGDLS and CDR2 is YYNGEE. This CDR3 region has 16 residues.

The V and J genes are TRBV5-1 and TRBJ2-7, with 11 bases that match TRBD2. Germline CDR1 is SGHRS and CDR2 is YFSETQ. The trim removed 6 bases at V and 7 bases at J, leaving 9 bases unmatched. The CDR3 length is 14 residues. This CDR3 is CASTDSGGAREQYF. In DNA form, the CDR3 reads TGCGCCAGCACCGATAGCGGGGGGGCGAGGGAGCAGTACTTC.

This clonotype was counted between two and nine times. The genes are TRBV10-3 and TRBJ2-5; weak D call: TRBD1 (5 bases). Germline V CDR1 and CDR2: ENHRY, SYGVKD. The CDR3 sequence is 12 residues long. V lost 8 bases, J lost 3 bases, and 10 bases lay in between. The CDR3 sequence: CAIGAGKETQYF. The CDR3 DNA reads TGTGCCATCGGGGCTGGGAAAGAGACCCAGTACTTC.

A few counts support this clonotype. This chain joins TRBV19 and TRBJ2-2; the match to TRBD1 covers 7 bases. The germline V gene encodes CDR1 LNHDA and CDR2 SQIVND (reference sequence). The CDR3 spans 15 residues. V shed 7 bases and J 4 bases; nucleotides not matched to a gene: 9. DNA for the CDR3: TGTGCCAGTAACTTTGGGGCAGGGGGCACCGGGGAGCTGTTTTTT. Protein sequence: CASNFGAGGTGELFF.

In this sample, this clonotype turned up many times. The chain links TRBV7-2 to TRBJ2-5, with TRBD1 as a possible D gene (5 bases). The germline CDR1 and CDR2 sequences are SGHTA and FQGNSA. The V and J ends lost 4 bases and 7 bases respectively, with 16 bases between them. The CDR3 contains 14 residues. CDR3 nucleotide sequence: TGTGCCAGCAGCTCGGGTGGGGCAGAGCTGACCCAGTACTTC. Protein product: CASSSGGAELTQYF.

This clonotype was found a few times. V is TRBV7-9 and J is TRBJ2-5, with 12 bases matching TRBD2. After removal of 6 bases from V and 5 bases from J, the junction contained 22 bases not matched to a gene. Germline CDR1 SEHNR, CDR2 FQNEAQ (reference sequence). The CDR3 consists of 20 residues. This CDR3 reads CASSPLFETSGGAGNETQYF. The CDR3 nucleotides read TGTGCCAGCAGTCCCCTCTTCGAGACTAGCGGGGGAGCGGGTAACGAGACCCAGTACTTC.

This clonotype appeared a few times. The V and J genes are TRBV10-3 and TRBJ2-3; TRBD2 matches 16 bases. CDR1 is ENHRY, CDR2 SYGVKD, per germline. Trimming removed 3 bases from V and 4 bases from J; junction bases left unmatched: 1. The CDR3 is 16 amino acids. In DNA, the CDR3 is TGTGCCATCAGTGACGGGACTAGCGGGGGGGCAGATACGCAGTATTTT. This encodes CAISDGTSGGADTQYF.

This clonotype came up many times. The rearrangement links TRBV4-3 to TRBJ1-5; D call uncertain. From germline, CDR1 is LGHNA and CDR2 YSLEER. The CDR3 totals 14 residues. The V end was cut by 1 base, the J end by 1 base, with 5 bases between. The CDR3 DNA sequence: TGCGCCAGCAGCCAAGCATGGAGCAATCAGCCCCAGCATTTT. This gives the protein CASSQAWSNQPQHF.

This clonotype was counted many times. The chain uses TRBV28 and TRBJ1-5; D uncertain. With 3 bases removed from V and 7 bases from J, the gap between germline ends came to 16 bases. The germline gives CDR1 MDHEN, CDR2 SYDVKM. The CDR3 sequence is 15 residues long. In DNA, the CDR3 is TGTGCCAGCAGTTTGGCTCCTGGTGGAGGACAGCCCCAGCATTTT. Encoded protein: CASSLAPGGGQPQHF.

Many counts were recorded for this clonotype. This chain links TRBV28 with TRBJ1-6; 8 nucleotides align to TRBD1. J lost 7 bases, V lost 10 bases, and 15 bases had no gene match. The CDR3 totals 16 residues. The germline V gene has CDR1 MDHEN and CDR2 SYDVKM. CDR3 DNA: TGTGCCACCAGCTTGACCGGGACAGGCCTCAATTCACCCCTCCACTTT. Its translation: CATSLTGTGLNSPLHF.

The chain joins TRBV5-6 to TRBJ2-5, with D perhaps matching TRBD1 (5 bases). Trimming took 2 bases from V and 5 from J, leaving 7 bases between them. The CDR3 covers 12 residues. The germline gives CDR1 SGHDT, CDR2 YYEEEE. The CDR3 loop is CASSFKGETQYF. As DNA, the CDR3 is TGTGCCAGCAGCTTCAAGGGGGAGACCCAGTACTTC.

This clonotype has more than one count but fewer than ten. The chain employs TRBV5-4 and TRBJ2-7; D gene unclear. CDR3 size: 12 residues. V lost 3 bases and J lost 6, with 10 bases in between. Germline V CDR1 and CDR2: SGHNT, YYREEE (reference sequence). CDR3 protein: CASSSDGVEQYV. The CDR3 nucleotides are TGTGCCAGCAGCTCCGATGGGGTCGAGCAGTACGTC.

The rearrangement uses TRBV5-1 and TRBJ2-2, with 10 bases lining up with TRBD2. Germline CDR1 SGHRS, CDR2 YFSETQ. J was trimmed by 0 bases and V by 5 bases; bases with no gene match: 4. There are 16 residues in the CDR3. The CDR3 here is CASRTLAGANTGELFF. In nucleotides, the CDR3 is TGCGCCAGCAGGACCCTAGCGGGGGCGAACACCGGGGAGCTGTTTTTT.

At least ten counts were recorded for this clonotype. The V call is TRBV29-1, the J call TRBJ2-5; possibly TRBD1 or TRBD2 for D (5 bases each). V was clipped by 6 bases and J by 7 bases, with 18 bases between them. Germline V gives CDR1 SQVTM, CDR2 ANQGSEA. CDR3 length equals 13 residues. The CDR3, as DNA: TGCAGCGTAGAACCCCCCGGGGCAGGGACCCAGTACTTC. Its protein is CSVEPPGAGTQYF. The complete variable domain, with remaining parts taken from reference TRBV29-1 and TRBJ2-5, reads SAVISQKPSRDICQRGTSLTIQCQVDSQVTMMFWYRQQPGQSLTLIATANQGSEATYESGFVIDKFPISRPNLTFSTLTVSNMSPEDSSIYLCSVEPPGAGTQYFGPGTRLLVL.

This clonotype was detected many times. The chain couples TRBV2 to TRBJ2-5; D is perhaps TRBD2 (5 bases). This CDR3 is built from 15 residues. The germline V gene has CDR1 SNHLY and CDR2 FYNNEI. Trimming left V 5 bases short and J 2 bases short, with 15 bases between. In DNA form, the CDR3 reads TGTGCCAGCAGTCCCAGGACTTTTGGGCAAGAGACCCAGTACTTC. This encodes CASSPRTFGQETQYF.